These 9 T cell receptor beta chains were sequenced from one sample in a study of control samples from healthy donors and cancer patients (TCRdb year 2020). Libraries were made using the immunoSEQ multiplex PCR assay. TCRdb took this table from immuneACCESS and kept in-frame rearrangements with V and J called. Such tables lack part of the clones; where checked against another copy, unresolved V genes explain under half of the gap, and the rest is unexplained. This sample holds tens of thousands of clones; approximately 89% were observed only once. In total, the top ten clones hold 1.6% of the sample. The material sequenced was PBMCs. The receptors shown here come from a middle-aged man with colorectal cancer.

This chain connects TRBV25-1 to TRBJ2-1; no reliable D call. In germline, CDR1 is MGHDK, CDR2 SYGVNS. V dropped 3 bases and J dropped 0 bases, with 9 bases sitting between them. The CDR3 length is 15 residues. CDR3 protein: CASSDFMSSYNEQFF. CDR3 bases: TGTGCCAGCAGTGACTTCATGAGCTCCTACAATGAGCAGTTCTTC.

V usage is TRBV19 and J usage is TRBJ2-2; 12 positions match TRBD2. The germline V gene encodes CDR1 LNHDA and CDR2 SQIVND (reference sequence). The CDR3 is 15 amino acids. V shed 3 bases, J shed 5 bases, and the junction held 1 base outside the gene matches. CDR3 loop: CASSIGLAGTGELFF. DNA for the CDR3: TGTGCCAGTAGTATTGGACTAGCGGGAACCGGGGAGCTGTTTTTT.

CDR3 DNA: TGTGCCAGCACGCTAAATAGGGGGAATGAGCAGTTCTTC. Translation: CASTLNRGNEQFF. The rearrangement uses TRBV28 and TRBJ2-1; tentatively, D is TRBD1 (6 bases). In germline, CDR1 is MDHEN, CDR2 SYDVKM. V lost 7 bases and J lost 7, with 14 bases in between. The CDR3 totals 13 residues.

This chain uses TRBV19 with TRBJ1-5, with 7 bases fitting TRBD1. The V and J ends lost 5 bases and 4 bases, in that order; junction bases with no gene match: 8. Looked up from germline, CDR1 is LNHDA and CDR2 is SQIVND (reference sequence). CDR3 size: 15 residues. This CDR3 reads CASSAATGFNQPQHF. In DNA form, the CDR3 reads TGTGCCAGTAGTGCAGCGACAGGGTTTAATCAGCCCCAGCATTTT.

CDR3 bases: TGTGCCAGCAGTCCCCTGGGGGTTGGAAACTATGGCTACACCTTC. This gives the protein CASSPLGVGNYGYTF. The chain uses TRBV27 and TRBJ1-2; possible D gene TRBD1, 5 bases. Between the trimmed V and J ends, which lost 5 bases and 2 bases, there was a span of 15 bases. CDR1 MNHEY and CDR2 SMNVEV come from the germline V gene (reference sequence). The CDR3 spans 15 residues.

This clone was observed once. The chain employs TRBV18 and TRBJ2-5, with D unclear. V dropped 1 base and J dropped 4 bases, with 7 bases sitting between them. The V gene's germline CDR1 is KGHSH and CDR2 LQKENI. There are 13 residues in the CDR3. DNA for the CDR3: TGTGCCAGCTCACCACGGCAGAGAGAGACCCAGTACTTC. It encodes CASSPRQRETQYF. The variable domain in full, with the rest retrieved from reference TRBV18 and TRBJ2-5, is NAGVMQNPRHLVRRRGQEARLRCSPMKGHSHVYWYRQLPEEGLKFMVYLQKENIIDESGMPKERFSAEFPKEGPSILRIQQVVRGDSAAYFCASSPRQRETQYFGPGTRLLVL.

This clone has only one observation. J is TRBJ1-1 and V is TRBV9; D unclear. The V gene lost 4 bases and the J gene lost 1 base, with 11 bases spanning the gap. Per germline, CDR1 SGDLS and CDR2 YYNGEE. The CDR3 runs 14 residues. The CDR3 bases are TGTGCCAGCAGCCCTTTAGGTCAGAACACTGAAGCTTTCTTT. Its translation is CASSPLGQNTEAFF.

This rearrangement joins TRBV5-6 to TRBJ1-3; the D is unclear. Germline CDR1 and CDR2: SGHDT and YYEEEE. The CDR3 covers 11 residues. Deletions cut 2 bases from V and 4 bases from J, with 1 base between. The CDR3 DNA reads as TGTGCCAGCAGCTTCGGAAACACCATATATTTT. Amino acid sequence: CASSFGNTIYF.

V is TRBV3-1 (or the pseudogene TRBV3-2) and J is TRBJ1-2; D is possibly TRBD1 (6 bases). This CDR3 is built from 13 residues. In germline, CDR1 is LGHDT, CDR2 YNNKEL (reference sequence). V was shortened by 5 bases and J by 7 bases, with 14 bases between the two germline ends. Written as DNA, the CDR3 is TGTGCCAGCAGCTACAACAGGGAGATTGGCTACACCTTC. Encoded protein: CASSYNREIGYTF.